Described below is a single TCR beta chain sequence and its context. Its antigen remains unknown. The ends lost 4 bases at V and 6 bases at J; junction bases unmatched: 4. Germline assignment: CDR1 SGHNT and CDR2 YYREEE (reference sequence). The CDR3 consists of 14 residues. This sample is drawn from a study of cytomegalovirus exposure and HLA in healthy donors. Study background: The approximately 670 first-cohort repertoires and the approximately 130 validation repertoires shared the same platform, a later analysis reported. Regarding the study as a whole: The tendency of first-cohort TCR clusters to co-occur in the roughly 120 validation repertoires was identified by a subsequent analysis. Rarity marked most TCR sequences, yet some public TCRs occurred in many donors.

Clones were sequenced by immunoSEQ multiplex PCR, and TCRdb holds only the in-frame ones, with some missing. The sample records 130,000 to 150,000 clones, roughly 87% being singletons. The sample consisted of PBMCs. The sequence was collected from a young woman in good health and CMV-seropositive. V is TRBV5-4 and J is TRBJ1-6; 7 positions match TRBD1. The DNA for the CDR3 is TGTGCCAGCAGCCTAGACAGGGTTAATTCACCCCTCCACTTT. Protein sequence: CASSLDRVNSPLHF.